The 5 T cell receptor beta chains listed next were all sequenced from one sample in a study of blood T cell repertoires in COVID-19. Profiled with immunoSEQ multiplex PCR; TCRdb holds only in-frame clones, not every one. The sample yields about 250,000 clones, roughly 80% seen once. Specimen: peripheral blood. The origin of the receptors is a man aged 80 or over with acute or convalescent COVID-19.

The rearrangement joins TRBV6-2 or TRBV6-3 to TRBJ2-6; 7 nucleotides line up with TRBD1. The germline gives CDR1 MNHEY, CDR2 SVGEGT. There are 15 residues in the CDR3. After removal of 6 bases from V and 2 bases from J, the junction contained 4 bases not matched to a gene. CDR3 in amino acids: CASSYGTAGANVLTF. CDR3 bases: TGTGCCAGCAGCTATGGGACAGCTGGGGCCAACGTCCTGACTTTC.

This CDR3 is CATSRAGMGEQYF. As DNA, the CDR3 is TGTGCCACCAGTCGAGCAGGGATGGGCGAGCAGTACTTC. The gene calls are TRBV24-1 and TRBJ2-7, with D tentatively TRBD1 (5 bases). The V end lost 6 bases, the J end lost 6 bases, and 14 bases lay between the germline ends. The germline V gene has CDR1 KGHDR and CDR2 SFDVKD. The CDR3 covers 13 residues.

The chain joins TRBV18 to TRBJ1-4, with D unclear. V was cut by 2 bases and J by 5 bases, with 6 bases left in between. Germline lookup yields CDR1 KGHSH and CDR2 LQKENI. CDR3 size: 13 residues. Here the CDR3 reads CASSPGRNEKLFF. The CDR3 nucleotides read TGTGCCAGCTCACCAGGGAGGAATGAAAAACTGTTTTTT.

This chain connects TRBV6-5 to TRBJ1-2; TRBD1 agrees at 7 bases. CDR3 size: 13 residues. The V segment lost 4 bases and the J segment 7 bases; nucleotides outside the gene matches: 6. CDR1 and CDR2 (germline): MNHEY, SVGAGI. In DNA form, the CDR3 reads TGTGCCAGCAGTTCACCCCAGGGGGGTGGCTACACCTTC. Its translation is CASSSPQGGGYTF.

The gene calls are TRBV11-3 and TRBJ2-2; 8 nucleotides align to TRBD1. The CDR3 has 16 amino acids. Per germline, CDR1 SGHNT and CDR2 YENEEA. Losses at the gene ends were 1 base for V and 4 bases for J; bases not matched to a gene: 5. For the CDR3, the DNA is TGTGCCAGCAGCTTAGGCCGGACAGGGAGCACCGGGGAGCTGTTTTTT. This sequence encodes CASSLGRTGSTGELFF.